This is a list of T cell receptor beta chains from one sample in a study of response to subunit inactivated influenza vaccine. TCRdb reanalysed the RT-PCR reads using MiXCR and keeps one entry per CDR3 protein. The data contain about 700,000 distinct CDR3 sequences, less than 20% of them seen just once; the ten biggest clones take up under 14%. Sequenced material: PBMCs from blood, taken roughly 13 days after vaccination. The source is a man aged 50 to 60 who received an inactivated influenza vaccine. Both conserved end residues are part of each CDR3. The D gene is left open where the match is weak. Clone size, where shown, is once, few, many, or a class for clones that have expanded.

cdr3_length,clone_size,j_call,d_call,v_call,cdr3_nt,cdr3_aa
16,.,TRBJ1-3,.,TRBV7-2,TGTGCCAGCAGCTTAGATGGTCGGCAGAACCTAAACACCATATATTTT,CASSLDGRQNLNTIYF
17,.,TRBJ1-6,TRBD1,TRBV3-1,TGTGCCAGCAGCCAATTGGGCCGAGGACAGGGACGTTCACCCCTCCACTTT,CASSQLGRGQGRSPLHF
17,.,TRBJ2-5,.,TRBV6-5,TGTGCCAGCAGTTACAGGGGAACCCGTTCTAACCAAGAGACCCAGTACTTC,CASSYRGTRSNQETQYF
15,once,TRBJ1-2,.,TRBV4-1,TGCGCCAGCAGCCCACGAGAGGCAGGCGGTGACGGCTACACCTTC,CASSPREAGGDGYTF
16,.,TRBJ2-5,.,TRBV7-7,TGTGCTAGCGAGGTTTGGTTGCAGGGGCACCAAGAGACCCAGTACTTC,CASEVWLQGHQETQYF
13,.,TRBJ1-4,.,TRBV6-1,TGTGCCAGTCACCGGAGGGGTAATGAAAAACTGTTTTTT,CASHRRGNEKLFF
13,few,TRBJ2-5,.,TRBV7-2,TGTGCCAGCAGCTTAACTTGGGAAGAGACCCAGTACTTC,CASSLTWEETQYF
15,.,TRBJ2-3,.,TRBV19,TGTGCCAGTAGTGACGGACGGATTAGCACAGATACGCAGTATTTT,CASSDGRISTDTQYF
18,.,TRBJ2-3,TRBD2,TRBV11-2,TGTGCCAGCAGCTTAGGGACTAGCGGGGGGTCTCTACATGGTACGCAGTATTTT,CASSLGTSGGSLHGTQYF
16,.,TRBJ2-3,TRBD2,TRBV7-9,TGTGCCAGCAGCTCCATATCTAGCGGGAGAATCGATACGCAGTATTTT,CASSSISSGRIDTQYF
17,.,TRBJ1-4,.,TRBV10-3,TGTGCCACCCGGCCGACCCCCAACCCGGGATTAAATGAAAAACTGTTTTTT,CATRPTPNPGLNEKLFF
14,.,TRBJ2-2,TRBD2,TRBV11-3,TGTGCCAGCAGCTCCGGGACTAGCCACGGGGAGCTGTTTTTT,CASSSGTSHGELFF
15,.,TRBJ2-7,TRBD2,TRBV10-3,TGTGCCATCAGTGAATTAACGGGAGGGCCCTACGAGCAGTACTTC,CAISELTGGPYEQYF
14,.,TRBJ2-3,.,TRBV28,TGTGCCAGCAGTTTGAGGGAATCTCGAGATACGCAGTATTTT,CASSLRESRDTQYF
16,.,TRBJ2-1,TRBD1,TRBV10-3,TGTGCCATCAGTGAGTCTAAACAGGGGTCCTACAATGAGCAGTTCTTC,CAISESKQGSYNEQFF
13,few,TRBJ1-1,.,TRBV7-2,TGTGCCAGCAGCTTTGGGGGGGGGGCCTCGGCTTTCTTT,CASSFGGGASAFF
12,few,TRBJ2-7,.,TRBV2,TGTGCCAGCAGAAGGGACGCCTACGAGCAGTACTTC,CASRRDAYEQYF
11,many,TRBJ2-1,.,TRBV29-1,TGCAGCGTTAGACCGGGAATTGAGCAGTTCTTC,CSVRPGIEQFF
13,few,TRBJ2-1,TRBD2,TRBV30,TGTGCATTCGAGGAGGGACTAGCCAATGAGCAGTTCTTC,CAFEEGLANEQFF
15,.,TRBJ2-1,.,TRBV6-1,TGTGCCAGCGGACCAGCGGGCACAACAAGGAATGAGCAGTTCTTC,CASGPAGTTRNEQFF
16,.,TRBJ2-1,.,TRBV29-1,TGCAGCGTTGACGGCGGAGCGACCAGCTCCTACAATGAGCAGTTCTTC,CSVDGGATSSYNEQFF
15,.,TRBJ2-3,TRBD1,TRBV5-1,TGCGCCAGCACCCAAAGGGACAGATACACAGATACGCAGTATTTT,CASTQRDRYTDTQYF
17,.,TRBJ2-1,TRBD2,TRBV12-3/TRBV12-4,TGTGCCAGCAGTCTTTTGGGGATAGCGGGAATCTACAATGAGCAGTTCTTC,CASSLLGIAGIYNEQFF
15,few,TRBJ2-5,.,TRBV5-1,TGCGCCAGCAGCTTGGAGGGCCTTGCCCCAGAGACCCAGTACTTC,CASSLEGLAPETQYF
16,.,TRBJ2-1,.,TRBV20-1,TGCAGTGCTGAAGCTCTACGAGGGGAGACCTACAATGAGCAGTTCTTC,CSAEALRGETYNEQFF
14,few,TRBJ2-5,.,TRBV7-8,TGTGCCAGCAGCTCATCCAGGGGAGGAGAGACCCAGTACTTC,CASSSSRGGETQYF
18,few,TRBJ2-7,TRBD2,TRBV12-3/TRBV12-4,TGTGCCAGCAGTTTAGTGACGACTAGCGGGAGGTCTACCTACGAGCAGTACTTC,CASSLVTTSGRSTYEQYF
19,.,TRBJ2-3,TRBD2,TRBV6-5,TGTGCCAGCAGTTACTTTCTTACTCGAACTAGCGCCAGCACAGATACGCAGTATTTT,CASSYFLTRTSASTDTQYF
16,.,TRBJ2-7,.,TRBV14,TGTGCCAGCAGCCAAGATAGGGAAGGATTCTCCTACGAGCAGTACTTC,CASSQDREGFSYEQYF
16,many,TRBJ2-3,TRBD2,TRBV4-2,TGTGCCAGCAGGCCAGGACTAGCGGGGGCCACAGATACGCAGTATTTT,CASRPGLAGATDTQYF
15,.,TRBJ2-3,TRBD1,TRBV28,TGTGCCAGCAGCCGTACAGGGGCAAGCACAGATACGCAGTATTTT,CASSRTGASTDTQYF
16,.,TRBJ2-1,.,TRBV24-1,TGTGCCACCAGTGACCACAGAAATTATAACTACAATGAGCAGTTCTTC,CATSDHRNYNYNEQFF
14,.,TRBJ1-4,.,TRBV6-5,TGTGCCAGCAGTTACTCCCAGGTTAATGAAAAACTGTTTTTT,CASSYSQVNEKLFF
11,few,TRBJ1-1,TRBD1,TRBV6-6,TGTGCCAGCAGTTGGGGACAGGGAGCTTTCTTT,CASSWGQGAFF
12,many,TRBJ2-5,.,TRBV5-1,TGCGCCACCCGGGGTCTCCAAGAGACCCAGTACTTC,CATRGLQETQYF
13,.,TRBJ2-1,TRBD2,TRBV6-6,TGTGCCAGTAGCGGGAGTAATAACAATGAGCAGTTCTTC,CASSGSNNNEQFF
15,.,TRBJ2-4,.,TRBV12-3/TRBV12-4,TGTGCCAGCAGTCGACAGTCACTAGCCAAAAACATTCAGTACTTC,CASSRQSLAKNIQYF
14,few,TRBJ2-2,TRBD1,TRBV2,TGTGCCAGCAGTGACCCCAGGGGGCCCGGGGAGCTGTTTTTT,CASSDPRGPGELFF
15,.,TRBJ2-7,.,TRBV7-8,TGTGCCAGCAGCTTAGCCCGGGACAATACGCACGAGCAGTACTTC,CASSLARDNTHEQYF
14,.,TRBJ2-3,TRBD2,TRBV7-2,TGTGCCAGCAGCTTCGGACTAGCGCAAGATACGCAGTATTTT,CASSFGLAQDTQYF
16,few,TRBJ2-2,.,TRBV28,TGTGCCAGCACCGATGTGACAGCTAAACTCACCGGGGAGCTGTTTTTT,CASTDVTAKLTGELFF
15,many,TRBJ2-3,TRBD2,TRBV20-1,TGCAGTGCTGGACACGGGACTAGCGGTACAGATACGCAGTATTTT,CSAGHGTSGTDTQYF
15,.,TRBJ2-2,.,TRBV27,TGTGCCAGCAGTTTACGACTAGGGGGGCACGGGGAGCTGTTTTTT,CASSLRLGGHGELFF
15,.,TRBJ2-3,TRBD2,TRBV5-1,TGCGCCAGCAGCTCAGCGGGGGCTGGGACAGATACGCAGTATTTT,CASSSAGAGTDTQYF